Included here is one TCR beta chain sequence, with context. Its antigen is unidentified. The sample comes from a study of T-cell reconstitution after alpha-beta-depleted transplantation in children. Study-wide findings and caveats: Some patients owed their high day-60 TCRbeta diversity to surviving recipient T cells and thymic progenitors. After one year, T-cell counts and TCRbeta diversity mostly came from new T cells.

It was with unique molecular identifiers that the TCRbeta library was prepared. Each CDR3 protein is one row after TCRdb ran MiXCR on the PCR reads. The table records fewer than 550,000 distinct CDR3 sequences, 15% to 20% of them present only once. Germline CDR1 reads MNHEY; CDR2 reads SMNVEV (reference sequence). The CDR3 spans 16 residues. Trimming took 4 bases from V and 4 from J; bases not matched to a gene: 12. Sequences were derived from PBMCs, mostly from graft donor cells, sampled 360 days after TCRalphabeta/CD19-depleted stem cell transplant. The V gene is TRBV27, the J gene TRBJ2-7; 8 bases map to TRBD1. The clonotype was recovered from a boy in the first two years of life who had a stem cell transplant for Wiskott-Aldrich syndrome, so the T cells may come from the graft donor. The DNA of the CDR3 is TGTGCCAGCAGTTCCTCTCTGAGGACAGGGAAGTACGAGCAGTACTTC. This translates into CASSSSLRTGKYEQYF.